In this sample, the clone carrying this T cell receptor (beta chain) turned up a few times. The length of the CDR3 is 17 residues. Germline V CDR1 and CDR2: MNHEY, SMNVEV (reference sequence). V lost 3 bases and J lost 0, with 15 bases in between. The source of the sample is a study of CD4 and CD8 cells across lung adenocarcinoma regions. From the PCR reads, TCRdb called clonotypes with MiXCR, one entry per CDR3 protein. The table records roughly 10,000 distinct CDR3 sequences, 40% to 55% of them present only once. Localized lung adenocarcinoma, a non-small cell lung cancer, affected the donors. This clonotype originated in a male donor with lung adenocarcinoma. The CD4 and CD8 labels of this study may be unreliable. The V call is TRBV27, the J call TRBJ2-1; D is possibly TRBD1 (5 bases). The sequenced sample was CD4+ T cells from the margin of a lung tumor. The CDR3 protein is CASSFGAGPISYNEQFF. The DNA of the CDR3 is TGTGCCAGCAGTTTTGGGGCAGGCCCCATCTCCTACAATGAGCAGTTCTTC.